A selection of T cell receptor beta chains follows, all from one sample in a study of blood T cell repertoires in COVID-19. Some clones are missing from TCRdb's copy, which holds only in-frame ones; the method was immunoSEQ multiplex PCR. The sample lists 65,000 to 90,000 clones, roughly 84% seen once, with around 6% in the top ten. The sample taken for sequencing was peripheral blood. These receptors were collected from a woman aged 60-75 years with acute or convalescent COVID-19. Each CDR3 is given with its conserved first and last residue. D genes are given only for firm matches. Size tells how often a clone was seen (once, few, many) or the class of an expanded clone, and some rows leave it out.

DNA: TGTGCCAGCAGCAGACAGGACGGAAACACCATATATTTT
CDR3: CASSRQDGNTIYF
J: TRBJ1-3
size: -
D: -
V: TRBV12-3/TRBV12-4

DNA: TGTGCCAGCAGTGAAGGGGCGGGCGGCTCCTATAATTCACCCCTCCACTTT
CDR3: CASSEGAGGSYNSPLHF
J: TRBJ1-6
size: -
D: -
V: TRBV6-1

DNA: TGTGCCAGTAGTATAGGGTCAGGGCTGGACACTGAAGCTTTCTTT
CDR3: CASSIGSGLDTEAFF
J: TRBJ1-1
size: -
D: -
V: TRBV19

DNA: TGTGCCAGCAGCTTGAAAGCCCCTGGCTACACCTTC
CDR3: CASSLKAPGYTF
J: TRBJ1-2
size: -
D: -
V: TRBV5-6

DNA: TGTGCCACCAGCAGAGGGAGCGGGGGGGGCTACAATGAGCAGTTCTTC
CDR3: CATSRGSGGGYNEQFF
J: TRBJ2-1
size: -
D: TRBD2
V: TRBV15

DNA: TGTGCCACCAGCCTAGGCGGGGCGGCGAACACTGAAGCTTTCTTT
CDR3: CATSLGGAANTEAFF
J: TRBJ1-1
size: -
D: -
V: TRBV15

DNA: TGTGCCAGCAGCAGCAATTCCCCGACAGAGTCGACCACAGATACGCAGTATTTT
CDR3: CASSSNSPTESTTDTQYF
J: TRBJ2-3
size: once
D: -
V: TRBV21-1

DNA: TGTGCCAGCAGCCGTGGGACTCGAGGGCTGGAGACCCAGTACTTC
CDR3: CASSRGTRGLETQYF
J: TRBJ2-5
size: -
D: -
V: TRBV5-4

DNA: TGTGCCAGCTCAGCCGGGACAGGGCTGAACACTGAAGCTTTCTTT
CDR3: CASSAGTGLNTEAFF
J: TRBJ1-1
size: -
D: TRBD1
V: TRBV18

DNA: TGCGCCAGCTCTCTGGGGGGGTCAAACACCGGGGAGCTGTTTTTT
CDR3: CASSLGGSNTGELFF
J: TRBJ2-2
size: few
D: TRBD2
V: TRBV5-1

DNA: TGTGCCAGCAGTGTAAATCGGGACAGGGGGCTGGGCACTGAAGCTTTCTTT
CDR3: CASSVNRDRGLGTEAFF
J: TRBJ1-1
size: -
D: TRBD1
V: TRBV2

DNA: TGTGCCAGCAGTTCGGGGTTTGAGGGCTACACCTTC
CDR3: CASSSGFEGYTF
J: TRBJ1-2
size: -
D: -
V: TRBV12-3/TRBV12-4

DNA: TGTGCCAGCAGCTTTATCAGTTCGAGCGGGGGGGGTTATGGCTACACCTTC
CDR3: CASSFISSSGGGYGYTF
J: TRBJ1-2
size: -
D: -
V: TRBV5-4